These 30 T cell receptor beta chains were all obtained from the same sample, sequenced in a study of T cells in localized non-small cell lung cancer. The table came from immunoSEQ multiplex PCR; TCRdb's copy has only in-frame clones and leaves some out. The sample has more than 30,000 clones, around 73% seen once. Source: peripheral blood, taken before any cancer treatment. These TCRs come from a male donor older than 55 with stage II squamous cell lung carcinoma.

This rearrangement joins TRBV7-2 to TRBJ2-7; 16 positions agree with TRBD2. The V and J ends lost 2 bases and 5 bases, in that order; junction bases with no gene match: 9. The CDR3 covers 18 residues. The V gene's germline CDR1 is SGHTA and CDR2 FQGNSA. The DNA of the CDR3 is TGTGCCAGCAGCTTACCAGGGGGACTAGCGGGAGGGCCACACGAGCAGTACTTC. This encodes CASSLPGGLAGGPHEQYF.

The chain links TRBV9 to TRBJ2-3; a possible D gene is TRBD2 (7 bases). This CDR3 region has 16 residues. V lost 0 bases and J lost 5, with 16 bases in between. Germline CDR1 SGDLS, CDR2 YYNGEE. The CDR3 DNA sequence: TGTGCCAGCAGCGTAGAGGGAGGGGGACCAGGAGATACGCAGTATTTT. Encoded protein: CASSVEGGGPGDTQYF.

V gene TRBV5-6 combines with J gene TRBJ1-5, with TRBD1 matching over 7 bases. CDR1 is SGHDT, CDR2 YYEEEE, per germline. This CDR3 has 14 amino acids. J lost 5 bases, V lost 2 bases, and 4 bases had no gene match. This CDR3 is CASSFKGAHQPQHF. CDR3 in DNA: TGTGCCAGCAGCTTTAAGGGGGCCCATCAGCCCCAGCATTTT.

CDR3 sequence (DNA): TGTGCCAGAAGCCATAACATGGACTTGAACACCGGGGAGCTGTTTTTT. Protein sequence: CARSHNMDLNTGELFF. The chain combines TRBV5-3 with TRBJ2-2, with D perhaps TRBD2 (5 bases). TRBV5-3 is designated an ORF whose function remains uncertain. The V end was cut by 4 bases, the J end by 1 base, with 14 bases between. This CDR3 has 16 amino acids.

This clone was counted at least ten times. This chain connects TRBV2 to TRBJ2-5, with D possibly being TRBD1 or TRBD2 (5 bases each). This CDR3 has 14 amino acids. CDR1 is SNHLY, CDR2 FYNNEI, per germline. Trimming took off 7 bases at V and 5 bases at J, with 17 bases between the two ends. The CDR3 nucleotides read TGTGCCAGCACCGGTGAAATGTGGGGGGAGACCCAGTACTTC. It codes for CASTGEMWGETQYF.

The chain links TRBV7-2 to TRBJ2-5, with 12 bases aligning to TRBD2. J was trimmed by 4 bases and V by 0 bases; bases with no gene match: 6. Germline CDR1 and CDR2: SGHTA and FQGNSA. CDR3 length equals 17 residues. The CDR3 DNA reads as TGTGCCAGCAGCTTAGCGGAGTTGACTAGCGGGGGAGAGACCCAGTACTTC. As protein: CASSLAELTSGGETQYF.

This clone was seen more than once but under ten times. The chain joins TRBV5-4 to TRBJ2-1; D call uncertain. The CDR3 has 14 amino acids. The germline V gene encodes CDR1 SGHNT and CDR2 YYREEE (reference sequence). V was shortened by 1 base and J by 4 bases, with 9 bases between the two germline ends. This CDR3 reads CASSLNTGYNEQFF. CDR3 DNA: TGTGCCAGCAGCTTGAATACTGGATACAATGAGCAGTTCTTC.

This chain uses TRBV9 with TRBJ2-7; 7 positions agree with TRBD2. Germline trimming cut 4 bases from V and 9 bases from J; bases unmatched to any gene: 13. Germline CDR1 is SGDLS and CDR2 is YYNGEE. There are 14 residues in the CDR3. The CDR3 loop is CASSQENGGEGQYF. In nucleotides, the CDR3 is TGTGCCAGCAGCCAAGAAAATGGCGGGGAGGGGCAGTACTTC.

This clone was seen a few times. CDR3 protein: CASSLESGTEAFF. The CDR3 coding sequence is TGTGCCAGCAGCTTAGAGTCTGGGACTGAAGCTTTCTTT. This sequence joins TRBV7-9 and TRBJ1-1; unclear D gene. Trimming removed 1 base at V and 5 bases at J, with 8 bases between. CDR3 size: 13 residues. Germline CDR1 and CDR2: SEHNR and FQNEAQ (reference sequence). Full variable domain (outside the CDR3, taken from reference TRBV7-9 and TRBJ1-1): DTGVSQNPRHKITKRGQNVTFRCDPISEHNRLYWYRQTLGQGPEFLTYFQNEAQLEKSRLLSDRFSAERPKGSFSTLEIQRTEQGDSAMYLCASSLESGTEAFFGQGTRLTVV.

CDR3 DNA: TGCAGCGTTGAAGATCCCTCGAGGACGGGGAACACTGAAGCTTTCTTT. Translating it yields CSVEDPSRTGNTEAFF. The gene calls are TRBV29-1 and TRBJ1-1, with D uncertain. The CDR3 totals 16 residues. Germline assignment: CDR1 SQVTM and CDR2 ANQGSEA. Trimming removed 0 bases from V and 1 base from J, with 15 bases in between.

V is TRBV5-1 and J is TRBJ2-7; 13 bases match TRBD2. The V segment lost 0 bases and the J segment 6 bases; nucleotides outside the gene matches: 3. Looked up from germline, CDR1 is SGHRS and CDR2 is YFSETQ. There are 15 residues in the CDR3. CDR3 loop: CASSLGTSGSAEQYF. The CDR3 DNA reads as TGCGCCAGCAGCTTGGGGACTAGCGGGAGTGCCGAGCAGTACTTC.

The J gene is TRBJ2-7, the V gene TRBV5-1; possible D gene TRBD1, 7 bases. Germline V gives CDR1 SGHRS, CDR2 YFSETQ. The CDR3 is 14 amino acids. Trimming stripped 3 bases from V and 6 bases from J, with 16 bases between. CDR3 in amino acids: CASSWTGGGGEQYF. The CDR3 region has the DNA TGCGCCAGCAGCTGGACAGGAGGGGGAGGCGAGCAGTACTTC.

The chain carries TRBV2 and TRBJ2-7; 9 bases are a match to TRBD1. The CDR3 is 13 residues long. After removal of 7 bases from V and 6 bases from J, the junction contained 7 bases not matched to a gene. Germline values: CDR1 SNHLY, CDR2 FYNNEI. The CDR3 DNA reads TGTGCCAGCAACCGGGACAGGGTCCCCGAGCAGTACTTC. Residues: CASNRDRVPEQYF.

The chain combines TRBV2 with TRBJ1-5, with TRBD1 matching over 7 bases. CDR1 and CDR2 from the germline V gene are SNHLY and FYNNEI. The CDR3 extends over 15 amino acids. V was pared by 4 bases and J by 0 bases, with 3 bases of the junction left unmatched. The CDR3 spells CASSGTGDSNQPQHF. The CDR3, as DNA: TGTGCCAGCAGTGGAACAGGGGATAGCAATCAGCCCCAGCATTTT.

The rearrangement joins TRBV6-5 to TRBJ1-6; a weak D match, TRBD1 (6 bases). CDR3 length: 15 residues. Looked up from germline, CDR1 is MNHEY and CDR2 is SVGAGI. The V and J ends lost 7 bases and 8 bases respectively, with 18 bases between them. CDR3 sequence reads: CASKVGQSHYSPLHF. The CDR3 bases are TGTGCCAGCAAGGTCGGACAGTCCCATTATTCACCCCTCCACTTT.

The chain joins TRBV28 to TRBJ1-5, with 8 nucleotides matching TRBD1. The CDR3 has 13 amino acids. Trimming cost V 8 bases and J 13 bases; bases outside gene matches: 13. CDR1 is MDHEN, CDR2 SYDVKM, per germline. CDR3 DNA sequence: TGTGCCAGCGGGGTAAGGACAGGGAGGGGGCAGCATTTT. Residues: CASGVRTGRGQHF.

The CDR3 DNA sequence: TGTGTTACCGGAAGGCAGGGGGGCACCGGGGAGCTGTTTTTT. It is translated as CVTGRQGGTGELFF. The chain employs TRBV28 and TRBJ2-2, with D possibly TRBD1 on 7 matching bases. Germline V gene lookup returns CDR1 MDHEN and CDR2 SYDVKM. The CDR3 contains 14 residues.

V is TRBV5-4 and J is TRBJ1-1; D is uncertain. Germline V gene data show CDR1 as SGHNT and CDR2 as YYREEE (reference sequence). The CDR3 is made up of 11 amino acids. The V gene lost 4 bases and the J gene lost 8 bases, with 9 bases spanning the gap. The CDR3 reads CASSRRVEAFF. CDR3 DNA: TGTGCCAGCAGCAGGAGGGTCGAAGCTTTCTTT.

This clone was detected once. The rearrangement joins TRBV5-1 to TRBJ2-3, with D hard to call. The CDR3 extends over 13 amino acids. Trimming shortened V by 0 bases and J by 3 bases, and 5 bases separated the two germline ends. Per germline, CDR1 SGHRS and CDR2 YFSETQ. The CDR3 DNA follows: TGCGCCAGCAGCTTGGAGGCGACAGATACGCAGTATTTT. This translates into CASSLEATDTQYF.

This chain links TRBV4-2 with TRBJ1-1; 7 nucleotides line up with TRBD1. The CDR3 sequence is 14 residues long. Per the germline V gene, CDR1 is LGHNA and CDR2 is YNFKEQ. Unmatched junction bases numbered 7, after V lost 4 bases and J lost 5 bases. CDR3 sequence: CASSRETGVTEAFF. DNA for the CDR3: TGTGCCAGCAGCCGAGAAACAGGGGTGACTGAAGCTTTCTTT.

This sequence joins TRBV14 and TRBJ1-2; TRBD1 matches 8 bases. Germline V CDR1 and CDR2: SGHDN, FVKESK. This CDR3 has 16 amino acids. The J segment lost 8 bases and the V segment lost 1 base, leaving 12 bases of the junction unmatched. This CDR3 is CASSQGIDRGRSGYTF. CDR3 bases: TGTGCCAGCAGCCAAGGCATCGACAGGGGACGTAGCGGCTACACCTTC.

The rearrangement links TRBV28 to TRBJ1-2; D not certain. V was trimmed by 7 bases and J by 4 bases, leaving 13 bases between them. The CDR3 is 13 amino acids. CDR1 is MDHEN and CDR2 is SYDVKM in the germline V gene. The CDR3 is CASNSALFYGYTF. For the CDR3, the DNA is TGTGCCAGCAACTCCGCACTTTTCTATGGCTACACCTTC.

The chain couples TRBV4-2 to TRBJ2-4; 11 bases fit TRBD2. V gave up 1 base and J gave up 7 bases; unmatched junction bases: 18. This CDR3 is 20 amino acids long. The germline CDR1 and CDR2 sequences are LGHNA and YNFKEQ. The CDR3 loop reads CASSQAGVPTSGGGLNIQYF. The CDR3 coding sequence is TGTGCCAGCAGCCAAGCCGGTGTCCCAACTAGCGGGGGAGGCTTGAACATTCAGTACTTC.

The chain couples TRBV28 to TRBJ2-3, with D hard to call. Germline values: CDR1 MDHEN, CDR2 SYDVKM. Trimming stripped 2 bases from V and 8 bases from J, with 11 bases between. This CDR3 is 13 amino acids long. In nucleotides, the CDR3 is TGTGCCAGCAGTTTAGGCCGCGTGGTTACGCAGTATTTT. This encodes CASSLGRVVTQYF.

The chain is built from TRBV5-1 and TRBJ2-3, with D perhaps matching TRBD1 or TRBD2 (7 bases each). The CDR3 extends over 15 amino acids. V lost 4 bases, J lost 4 bases, and 16 bases lay in between. Looked up from germline, CDR1 is SGHRS and CDR2 is YFSETQ. The CDR3 region is CASSPGQAGADTQYF. DNA for the CDR3: TGCGCCAGCAGCCCAGGACAGGCGGGAGCAGATACGCAGTATTTT.

The rearrangement joins TRBV28 to TRBJ2-4; 7 nucleotides agree with TRBD1. There are 17 residues in the CDR3. V was pared by 5 bases and J by 5 bases, with 15 bases of the junction left unmatched. CDR1 is MDHEN, CDR2 SYDVKM, per germline. CDR3 loop: CASSGATGTKFQNIQYF. In nucleotides, the CDR3 is TGTGCCAGCAGTGGGGCGACAGGGACCAAATTTCAAAACATTCAGTACTTC.

The CDR3 DNA sequence: TGTGCCAGCAGTTTCGGGGGAAGGGATCAGCCCCAGCATTTT. Residues: CASSFGGRDQPQHF. The V and J genes are TRBV28 and TRBJ1-5, with D possibly being TRBD1 (5 bases). CDR1 and CDR2 from the germline V gene are MDHEN and SYDVKM. The V and J ends lost 3 bases and 5 bases respectively, with 11 bases between them. The CDR3 extends over 14 amino acids.

The chain joins TRBV5-4 to TRBJ2-7; no clear D gene. Trimming left V 6 bases short and J 0 bases short, with 13 bases between. The CDR3 has 14 amino acids. Germline CDR1 is SGHNT and CDR2 is YYREEE (reference sequence). Here the CDR3 DNA reads TGTGCCAGCACCCGCACAGTAAGCTCCTACGAGCAGTACTTC. Its protein is CASTRTVSSYEQYF.

The chain links TRBV18 to TRBJ1-2, with TRBD1 matching over 9 bases. This CDR3 comprises 15 residues. CDR1 and CDR2 (germline): KGHSH, LQKENI. J gave up 8 bases and V 4 bases, and 11 bases lay outside the gene matches. The CDR3 is CASSLPGTGTSGYTF. CDR3 nucleotide sequence: TGTGCCAGCTCACTTCCCGGGACAGGGACGTCCGGCTACACCTTC.

The chain joins TRBV14 to TRBJ2-7; D unresolved. The CDR3 is 13 residues long. From germline, CDR1 is SGHDN and CDR2 FVKESK. The ends were cut back, 0 bases at V and 6 bases at J, with 9 bases in the middle. The CDR3 sequence is CASSQDSRREQYF. CDR3 nucleotides: TGTGCCAGCAGCCAAGATTCCCGTCGCGAGCAGTACTTC.